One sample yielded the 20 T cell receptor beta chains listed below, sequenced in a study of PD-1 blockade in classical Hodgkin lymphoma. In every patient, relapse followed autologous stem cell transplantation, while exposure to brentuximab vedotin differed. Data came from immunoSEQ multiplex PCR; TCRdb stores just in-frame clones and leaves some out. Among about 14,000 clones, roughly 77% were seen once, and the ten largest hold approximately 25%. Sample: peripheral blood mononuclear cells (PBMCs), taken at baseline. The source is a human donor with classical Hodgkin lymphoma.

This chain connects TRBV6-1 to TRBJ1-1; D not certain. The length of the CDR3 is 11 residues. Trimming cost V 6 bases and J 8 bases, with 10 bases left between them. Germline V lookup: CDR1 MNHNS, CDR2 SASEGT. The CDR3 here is CASRTDLEAFF. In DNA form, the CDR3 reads TGTGCCAGCAGAACCGACTTAGAAGCTTTCTTT.

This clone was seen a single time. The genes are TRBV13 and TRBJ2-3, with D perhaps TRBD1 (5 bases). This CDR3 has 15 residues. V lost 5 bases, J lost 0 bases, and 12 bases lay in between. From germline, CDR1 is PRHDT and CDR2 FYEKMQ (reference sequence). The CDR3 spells CASSRQFQSTDTQYF. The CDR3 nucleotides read TGTGCCAGCAGCCGACAGTTCCAAAGCACAGATACGCAGTATTTT.

The CDR3 spells CASSLNPIGTDNQPQHF. Written as DNA, the CDR3 is TGTGCCAGCAGCCTTAACCCTATAGGGACAGATAATCAGCCCCAGCATTTT. The chain combines TRBV7-8 with TRBJ1-5; 7 bases align to TRBD1. Germline lookup yields CDR1 SGHVS and CDR2 FQNEAQ. Trimming cost V 5 bases and J 4 bases; bases outside gene matches: 14. The CDR3 sequence is 17 residues long.

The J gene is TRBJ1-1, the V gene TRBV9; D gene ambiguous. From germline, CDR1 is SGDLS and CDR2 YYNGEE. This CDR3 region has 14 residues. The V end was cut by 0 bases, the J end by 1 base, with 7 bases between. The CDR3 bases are TGTGCCAGCAGCGTAGATCCCTCGAACACTGAAGCTTTCTTT. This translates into CASSVDPSNTEAFF. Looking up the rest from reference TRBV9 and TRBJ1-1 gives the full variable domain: DSGVTQTPKHLITATGQRVTLRCSPRSGDLSVYWYQQSLDQGLQFLIQYYNGEERAKGNILERFSAQQFPDLHSELNLSSLELGDSALYFCASSVDPSNTEAFFGQGTRLTVV.

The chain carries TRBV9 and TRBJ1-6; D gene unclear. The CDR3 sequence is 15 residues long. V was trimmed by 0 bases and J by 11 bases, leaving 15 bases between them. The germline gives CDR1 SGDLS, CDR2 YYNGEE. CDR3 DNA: TGTGCCAGCAGCGTAGATGCCATCTTTAGGGCACCCCTCCACTTT. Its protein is CASSVDAIFRAPLHF.

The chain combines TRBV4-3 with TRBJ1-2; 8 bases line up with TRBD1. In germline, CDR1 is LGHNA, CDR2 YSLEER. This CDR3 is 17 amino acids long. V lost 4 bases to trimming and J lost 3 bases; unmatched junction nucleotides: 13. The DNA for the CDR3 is TGCGCCAGCAGCCCCGGGGGATCCAGGGGGCAAGACTATGGCTACACCTTC. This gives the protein CASSPGGSRGQDYGYTF.

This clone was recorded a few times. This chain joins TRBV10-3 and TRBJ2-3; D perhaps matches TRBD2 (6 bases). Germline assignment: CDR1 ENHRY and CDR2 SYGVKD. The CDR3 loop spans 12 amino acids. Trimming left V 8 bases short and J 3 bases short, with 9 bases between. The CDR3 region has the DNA TGTGCCATCTGGAGCGGGACAGATACGCAGTATTTT. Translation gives CAIWSGTDTQYF.

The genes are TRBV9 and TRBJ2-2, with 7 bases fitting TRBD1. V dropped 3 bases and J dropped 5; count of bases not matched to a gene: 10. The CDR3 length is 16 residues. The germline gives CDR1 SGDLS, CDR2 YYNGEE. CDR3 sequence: CASSEQGRVGTGELFF. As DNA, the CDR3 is TGTGCCAGCAGCGAACAGGGGAGAGTCGGGACCGGGGAGCTGTTTTTT. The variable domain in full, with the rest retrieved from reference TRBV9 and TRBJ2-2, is DSGVTQTPKHLITATGQRVTLRCSPRSGDLSVYWYQQSLDQGLQFLIQYYNGEERAKGNILERFSAQQFPDLHSELNLSSLELGDSALYFCASSEQGRVGTGELFFGEGSRLTVL.

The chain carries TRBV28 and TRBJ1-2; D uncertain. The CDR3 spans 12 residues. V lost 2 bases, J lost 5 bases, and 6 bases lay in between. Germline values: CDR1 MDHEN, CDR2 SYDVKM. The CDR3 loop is CASSLRRYGYTF. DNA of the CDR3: TGTGCCAGCAGTTTAAGGCGGTATGGCTACACCTTC.

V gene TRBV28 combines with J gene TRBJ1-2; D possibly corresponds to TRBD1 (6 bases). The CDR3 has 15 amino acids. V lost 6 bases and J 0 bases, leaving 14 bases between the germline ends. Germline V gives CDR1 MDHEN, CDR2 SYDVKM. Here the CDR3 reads CASRRKGGTNYGYTF. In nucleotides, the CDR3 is TGTGCCAGCAGGCGCAAAGGGGGGACTAACTATGGCTACACCTTC.

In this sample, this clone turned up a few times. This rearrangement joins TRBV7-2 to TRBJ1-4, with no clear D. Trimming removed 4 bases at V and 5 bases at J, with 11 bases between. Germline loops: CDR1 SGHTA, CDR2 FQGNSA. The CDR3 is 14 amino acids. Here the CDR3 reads CASSYTVTNEKLFF. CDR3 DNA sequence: TGTGCCAGCAGCTACACAGTGACAAATGAAAAACTGTTTTTT.

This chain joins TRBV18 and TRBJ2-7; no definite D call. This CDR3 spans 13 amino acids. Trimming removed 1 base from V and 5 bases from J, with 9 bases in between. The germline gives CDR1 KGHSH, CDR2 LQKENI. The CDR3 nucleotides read TGTGCCAGCTCACCACAAGGGTGGAACGAGCAGTACTTC. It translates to CASSPQGWNEQYF.

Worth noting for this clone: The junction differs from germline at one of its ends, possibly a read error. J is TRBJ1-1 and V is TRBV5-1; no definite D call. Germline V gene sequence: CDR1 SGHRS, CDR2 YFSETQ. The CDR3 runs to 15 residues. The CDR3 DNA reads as TGCGCCAGCAGCTTGACAGCCAGCAGGAACGCTGAAGCTTTCTTT. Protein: CASSLTASRNAEAFF.

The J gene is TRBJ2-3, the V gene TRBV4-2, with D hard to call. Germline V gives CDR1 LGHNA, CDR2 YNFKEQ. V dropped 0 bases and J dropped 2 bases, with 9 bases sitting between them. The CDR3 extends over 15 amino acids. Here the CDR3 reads CASSQDRRLTDTQYF. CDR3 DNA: TGTGCCAGCAGCCAAGATCGCAGGCTCACAGATACGCAGTATTTT.

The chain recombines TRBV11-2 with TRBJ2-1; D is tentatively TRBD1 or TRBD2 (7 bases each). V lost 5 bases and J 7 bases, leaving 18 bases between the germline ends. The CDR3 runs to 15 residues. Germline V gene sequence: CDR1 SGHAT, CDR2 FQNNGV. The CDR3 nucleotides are TGTGCCAGCAGCCCTCCAGGGGGGGGATGGAATGAGCAGTTCTTC. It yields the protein CASSPPGGGWNEQFF.

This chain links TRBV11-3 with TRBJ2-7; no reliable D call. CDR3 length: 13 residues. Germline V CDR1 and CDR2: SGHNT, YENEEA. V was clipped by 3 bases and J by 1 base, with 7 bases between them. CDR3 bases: TGTGCCAGCAGCTTCGCAGCATCCTACGAGCAGTACTTC. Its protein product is CASSFAASYEQYF.

CDR3 sequence reads: CAISAGRDSGEKLFF. The CDR3 coding sequence is TGTGCCATCAGTGCAGGCCGGGACAGCGGTGAAAAACTGTTTTTT. The chain employs TRBV10-3 and TRBJ1-4; 7 bases match TRBD1. There are 15 residues in the CDR3. V trimming: 4 bases; J trimming: 7 bases; junction bases outside the gene matches: 9. Germline V gene sequence: CDR1 ENHRY, CDR2 SYGVKD.

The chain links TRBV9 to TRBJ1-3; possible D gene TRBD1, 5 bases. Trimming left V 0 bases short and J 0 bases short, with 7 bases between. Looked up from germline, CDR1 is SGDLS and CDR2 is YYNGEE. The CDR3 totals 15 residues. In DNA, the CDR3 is TGTGCCAGCAGCGTAGAAGGGACCTCTGGAAACACCATATATTTT. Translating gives CASSVEGTSGNTIYF.

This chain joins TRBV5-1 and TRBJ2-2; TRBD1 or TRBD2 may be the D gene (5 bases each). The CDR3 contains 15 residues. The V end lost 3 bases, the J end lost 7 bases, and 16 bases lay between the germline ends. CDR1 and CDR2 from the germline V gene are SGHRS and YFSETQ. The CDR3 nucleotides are TGCGCCAGCAGCTCCAGGGAGTCCCGGGGCGGGGAGCTGTTTTTT. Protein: CASSSRESRGGELFF.

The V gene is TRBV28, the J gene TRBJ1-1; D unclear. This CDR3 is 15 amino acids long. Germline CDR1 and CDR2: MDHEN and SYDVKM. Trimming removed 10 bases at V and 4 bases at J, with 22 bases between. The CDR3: CATLGSIGLGTEAFF. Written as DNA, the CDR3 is TGTGCCACCCTAGGCAGCATTGGCTTGGGCACTGAAGCTTTCTTT. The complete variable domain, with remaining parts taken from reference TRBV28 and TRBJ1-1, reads DVKVTQSSRYLVKRTGEKVFLECVQDMDHENMFWYRQDPGLGLRLIYFSYDVKMKEKGDIPEGYSVSREKKERFSLILESASTNQTSMYLCATLGSIGLGTEAFFGQGTRLTVV.